This T cell receptor (beta chain) came from a study of shared T cell receptors in the human thymus. Profiling relied on immunoSEQ multiplex PCR, and the TCRdb table lists in-frame clones only, not all of them. The table includes 720,000 or so clones, approximately 83% detected once. This clone was counted a few times. A further study also used this sample, focusing on human thymus T cells. That work contributes: Healthy Finnish infants undergoing corrective surgery for congenital heart defects were used as donors. Thymus was obtained from resections taken during corrective heart surgery. Among thymic and blood repertoires, usage of V and J genes appeared biased. Unrelated individuals were reported by related research to share highly overlapping thymic repertoires.

The sequenced sample was thymocytes. This receptor was obtained from a girl less than two years old with a congenital heart defect.

The CDR3 region is CASSLAGSDGNSGNTIYF. CDR3 DNA: TGTGCCAGCAGCTTAGCGGGGTCGGACGGGAACTCTGGAAACACCATATATTTT. This sequence joins TRBV7-8 and TRBJ1-3; no definite D call. V was trimmed by 0 bases and J by 0 bases, leaving 15 bases between them. The CDR3 length is 18 residues. The V gene's germline CDR1 is SGHVS and CDR2 FQNEAQ.